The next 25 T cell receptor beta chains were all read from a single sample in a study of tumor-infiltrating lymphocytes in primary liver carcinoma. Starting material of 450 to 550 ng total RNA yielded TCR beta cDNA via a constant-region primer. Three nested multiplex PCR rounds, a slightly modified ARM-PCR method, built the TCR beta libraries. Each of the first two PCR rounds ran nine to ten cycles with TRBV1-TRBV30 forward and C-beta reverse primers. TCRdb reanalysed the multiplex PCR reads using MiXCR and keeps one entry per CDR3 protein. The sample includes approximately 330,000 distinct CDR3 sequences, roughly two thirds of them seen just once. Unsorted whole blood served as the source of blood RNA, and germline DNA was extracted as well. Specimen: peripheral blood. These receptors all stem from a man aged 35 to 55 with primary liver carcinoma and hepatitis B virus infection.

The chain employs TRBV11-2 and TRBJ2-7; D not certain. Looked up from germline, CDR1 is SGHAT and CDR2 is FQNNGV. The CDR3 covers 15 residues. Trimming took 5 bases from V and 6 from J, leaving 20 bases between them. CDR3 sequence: CASSVKGLGSGEQYV. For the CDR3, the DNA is TGTGCCAGCAGCGTTAAAGGGTTGGGGTCCGGCGAGCAGTACGTC.

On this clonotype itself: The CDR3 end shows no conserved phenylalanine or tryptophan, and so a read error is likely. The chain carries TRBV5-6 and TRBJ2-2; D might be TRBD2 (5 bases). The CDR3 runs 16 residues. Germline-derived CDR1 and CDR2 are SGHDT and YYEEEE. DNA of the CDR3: TGTGCCAACAGCCGCGGAGGACCGGGGAGAACCGGGGAGCTGTTTGTT. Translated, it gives CANSRGGPGRTGELFV.

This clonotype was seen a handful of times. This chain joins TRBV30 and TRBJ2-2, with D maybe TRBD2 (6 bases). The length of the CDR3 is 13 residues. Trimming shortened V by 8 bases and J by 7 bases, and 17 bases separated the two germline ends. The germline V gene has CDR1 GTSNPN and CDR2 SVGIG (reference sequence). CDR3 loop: CARMMEGRGELFF. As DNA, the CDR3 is TGTGCCCGAATGATGGAGGGACGCGGGGAGCTGTTTTTT.

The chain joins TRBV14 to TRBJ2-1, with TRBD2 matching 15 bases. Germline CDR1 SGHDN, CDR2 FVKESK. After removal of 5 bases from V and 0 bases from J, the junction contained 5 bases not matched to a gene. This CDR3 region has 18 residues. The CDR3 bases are TGTGCCAGCAGCGGGACTAGCGGGAGGCCCGGCTCCTACAATGAGCAGTTCTTC. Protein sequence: CASSGTSGRPGSYNEQFF.

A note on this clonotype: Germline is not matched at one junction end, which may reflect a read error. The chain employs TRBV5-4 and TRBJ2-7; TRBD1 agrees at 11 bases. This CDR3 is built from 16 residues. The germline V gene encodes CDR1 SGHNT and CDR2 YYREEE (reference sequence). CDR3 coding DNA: TGTGCCAGCAGCCACCCGGGACAGGGGGGATACTACGAGGAGTACTTC. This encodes CASSHPGQGGYYEEYF.

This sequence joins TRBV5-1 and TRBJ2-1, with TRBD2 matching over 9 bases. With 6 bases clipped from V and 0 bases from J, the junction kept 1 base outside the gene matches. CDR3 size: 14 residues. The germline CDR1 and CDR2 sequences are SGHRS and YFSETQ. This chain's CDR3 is CASNSGSSYNEQFF. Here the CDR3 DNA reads TGCGCCAGCAATAGCGGGAGCTCCTACAATGAGCAGTTCTTC.

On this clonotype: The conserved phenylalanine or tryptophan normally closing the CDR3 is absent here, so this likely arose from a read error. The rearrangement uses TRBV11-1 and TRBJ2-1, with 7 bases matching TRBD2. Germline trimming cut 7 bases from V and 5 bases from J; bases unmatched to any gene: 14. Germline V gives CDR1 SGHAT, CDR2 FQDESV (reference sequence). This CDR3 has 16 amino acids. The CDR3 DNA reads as TGTGCCAGCACAGGGACGACTAGCCCACGGCACAATGAGCAGTTCCTC. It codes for CASTGTTSPRHNEQFL.

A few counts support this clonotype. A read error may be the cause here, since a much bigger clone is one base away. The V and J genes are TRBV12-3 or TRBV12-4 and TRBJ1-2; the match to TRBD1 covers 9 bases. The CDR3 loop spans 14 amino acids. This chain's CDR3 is CTSSLADRGYGYTF. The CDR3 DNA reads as TGTACCAGTTCCCTCGCCGACAGGGGGTATGGCTACACCTTC.

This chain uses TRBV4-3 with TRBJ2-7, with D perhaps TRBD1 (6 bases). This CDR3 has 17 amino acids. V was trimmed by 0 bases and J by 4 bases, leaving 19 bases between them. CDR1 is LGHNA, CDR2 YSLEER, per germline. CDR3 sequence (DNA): TGCGCCAGCAGCCAAGAGTGGGGGCACTCTTCCTCATACGAGCAGTACTTC. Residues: CASSQEWGHSSSYEQYF.

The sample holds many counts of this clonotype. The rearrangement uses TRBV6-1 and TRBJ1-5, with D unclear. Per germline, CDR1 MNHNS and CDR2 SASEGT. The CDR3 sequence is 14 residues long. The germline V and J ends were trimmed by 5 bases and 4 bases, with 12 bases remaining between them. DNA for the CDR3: TGTGCCAGCAGTCGCCCGGGCTTTAATCAGCCCCAGCATTTT. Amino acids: CASSRPGFNQPQHF.

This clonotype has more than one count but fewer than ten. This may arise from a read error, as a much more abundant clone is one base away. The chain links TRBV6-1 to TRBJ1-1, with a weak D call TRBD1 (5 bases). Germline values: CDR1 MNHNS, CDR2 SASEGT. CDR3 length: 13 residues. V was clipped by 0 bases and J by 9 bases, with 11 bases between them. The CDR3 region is CASSEAGGAQAFF. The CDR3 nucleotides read TGTGCCAGCAGTGAAGCTGGAGGGGCCCAAGCTTTCTTT.

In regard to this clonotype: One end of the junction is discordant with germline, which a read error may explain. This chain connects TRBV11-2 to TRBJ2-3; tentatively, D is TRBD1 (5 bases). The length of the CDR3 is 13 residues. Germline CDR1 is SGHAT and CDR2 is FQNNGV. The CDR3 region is CASNLGIQGTQYF. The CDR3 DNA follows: TGTGCCAGCAACTTAGGGATTCAGGGTACGCAGTATTTT.

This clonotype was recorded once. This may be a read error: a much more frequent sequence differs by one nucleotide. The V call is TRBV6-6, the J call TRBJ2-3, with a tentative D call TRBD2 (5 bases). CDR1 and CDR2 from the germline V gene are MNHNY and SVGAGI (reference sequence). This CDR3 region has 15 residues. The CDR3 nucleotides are TGTGCCAGCAGTTACTCGAGGGAAAGCACAGATACGCGGTATTTT. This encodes CASSYSRESTDTRYF.

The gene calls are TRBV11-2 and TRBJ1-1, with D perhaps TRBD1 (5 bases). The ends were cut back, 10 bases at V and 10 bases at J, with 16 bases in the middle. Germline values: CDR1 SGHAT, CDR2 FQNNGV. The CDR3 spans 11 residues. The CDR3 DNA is TGTGCCAACGGCTTAGGGGTTGCAGCTTTCTTT. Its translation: CANGLGVAAFF. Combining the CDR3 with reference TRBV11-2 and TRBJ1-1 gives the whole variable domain EAGVAQSPRYKIIEKRQSVAFWCNPISGHATLYWYQQILGQGPKLLIQFQNNGVVDDSQLPKDRFSAERLKGVDSTLKIQPAKLEDSAVYLCANGLGVAAFFGQGTRLTVV.

The CDR3 loop reads CASSLGLAGPTDTQHF. The CDR3 region has the DNA TGTGCCAGCAGCTTAGGCCTAGCGGGCCCCACAGATACGCAGCATTTT. The chain couples TRBV13 to TRBJ2-3; no reliable D call. The J call is in doubt because the DNA end fits TRBJ1-5 better. CDR1 and CDR2 from the germline V gene are PRHDT and FYEKMQ (reference sequence). The CDR3 runs to 16 residues.

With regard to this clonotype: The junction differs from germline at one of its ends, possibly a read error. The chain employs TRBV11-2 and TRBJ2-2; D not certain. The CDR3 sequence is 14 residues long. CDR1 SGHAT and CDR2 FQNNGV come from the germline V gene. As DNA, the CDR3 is TGTGCCAGGAGCTTAGAGCCTATCACCGGGGAGCTGTTTTTT. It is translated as CARSLEPITGELFF. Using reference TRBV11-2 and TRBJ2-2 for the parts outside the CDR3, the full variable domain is EAGVAQSPRYKIIEKRQSVAFWCNPISGHATLYWYQQILGQGPKLLIQFQNNGVVDDSQLPKDRFSAERLKGVDSTLKIQPAKLEDSAVYLCARSLEPITGELFFGEGSRLTVL.

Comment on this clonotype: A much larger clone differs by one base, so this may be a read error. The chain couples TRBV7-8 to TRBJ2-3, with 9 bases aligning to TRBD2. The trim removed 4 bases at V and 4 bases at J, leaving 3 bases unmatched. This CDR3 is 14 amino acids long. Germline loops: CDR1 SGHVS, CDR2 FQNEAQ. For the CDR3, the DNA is TGTGCCAGCAGCTATAGCGGGAGCGCAGATACGCAGTATTTT. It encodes CASSYSGSADTQYF.

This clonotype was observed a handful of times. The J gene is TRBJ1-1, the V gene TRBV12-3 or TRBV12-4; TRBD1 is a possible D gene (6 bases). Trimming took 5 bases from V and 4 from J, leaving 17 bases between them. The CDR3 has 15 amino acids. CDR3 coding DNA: TGTGCCAGCAGTGCAATGGCAGGGGCGGGCACTGAAGCTTTCTTT. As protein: CASSAMAGAGTEAFF.

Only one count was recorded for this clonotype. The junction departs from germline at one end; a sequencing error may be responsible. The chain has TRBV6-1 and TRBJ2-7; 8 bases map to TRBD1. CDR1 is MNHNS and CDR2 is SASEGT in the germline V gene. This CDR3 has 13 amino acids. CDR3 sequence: CARSVDRAWQQYF. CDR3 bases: TGTGCCAGGAGTGTGGACAGGGCTTGGCAGCAGTACTTC.

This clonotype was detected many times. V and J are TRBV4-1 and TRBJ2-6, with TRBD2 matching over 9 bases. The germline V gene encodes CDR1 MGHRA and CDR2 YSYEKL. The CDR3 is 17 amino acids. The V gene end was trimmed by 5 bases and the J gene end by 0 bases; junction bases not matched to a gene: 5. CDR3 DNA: TGCGCCAGCAGCTTCTTAGCGGGGGCCTCTGGGGCCAACGTCCTGACTTTC. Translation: CASSFLAGASGANVLTF.

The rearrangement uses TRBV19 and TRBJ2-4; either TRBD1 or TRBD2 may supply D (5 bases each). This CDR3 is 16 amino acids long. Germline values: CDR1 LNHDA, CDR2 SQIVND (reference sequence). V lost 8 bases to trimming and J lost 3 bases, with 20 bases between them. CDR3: CASGTPSRGVKNIQYF. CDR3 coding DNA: TGTGCCAGTGGGACCCCTTCTAGGGGAGTCAAAAACATTCAGTACTTC.

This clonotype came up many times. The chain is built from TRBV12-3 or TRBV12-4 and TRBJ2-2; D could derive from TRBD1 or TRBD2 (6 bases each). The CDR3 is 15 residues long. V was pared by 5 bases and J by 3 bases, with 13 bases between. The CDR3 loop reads CASSLTRGDTGELFF. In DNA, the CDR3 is TGTGCCAGCAGTCTCACGAGGGGGGACACCGGGGAGCTGTTTTTT.

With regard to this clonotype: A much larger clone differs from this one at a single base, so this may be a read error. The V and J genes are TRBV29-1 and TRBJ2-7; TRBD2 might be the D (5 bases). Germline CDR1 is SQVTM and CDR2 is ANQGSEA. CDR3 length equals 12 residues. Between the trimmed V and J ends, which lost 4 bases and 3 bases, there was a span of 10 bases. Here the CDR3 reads CSVGWTHYEQYF. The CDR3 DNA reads TGCAGCGTTGGTTGGACTCACTACGAGCAGTACTTC.

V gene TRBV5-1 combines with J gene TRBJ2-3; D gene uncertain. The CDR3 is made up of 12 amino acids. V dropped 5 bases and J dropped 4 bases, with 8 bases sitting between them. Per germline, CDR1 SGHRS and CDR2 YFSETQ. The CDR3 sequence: CASSNPPDTQYF. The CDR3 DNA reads TGCGCCAGCAGTAATCCCCCAGATACGCAGTATTTT.

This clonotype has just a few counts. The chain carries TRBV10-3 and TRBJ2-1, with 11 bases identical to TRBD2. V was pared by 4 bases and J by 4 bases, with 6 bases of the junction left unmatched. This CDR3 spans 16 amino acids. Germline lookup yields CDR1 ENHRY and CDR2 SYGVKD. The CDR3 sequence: CAISALAGGEYNEQFF. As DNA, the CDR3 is TGTGCCATCAGTGCTTTAGCGGGAGGGGAATACAATGAGCAGTTCTTC.